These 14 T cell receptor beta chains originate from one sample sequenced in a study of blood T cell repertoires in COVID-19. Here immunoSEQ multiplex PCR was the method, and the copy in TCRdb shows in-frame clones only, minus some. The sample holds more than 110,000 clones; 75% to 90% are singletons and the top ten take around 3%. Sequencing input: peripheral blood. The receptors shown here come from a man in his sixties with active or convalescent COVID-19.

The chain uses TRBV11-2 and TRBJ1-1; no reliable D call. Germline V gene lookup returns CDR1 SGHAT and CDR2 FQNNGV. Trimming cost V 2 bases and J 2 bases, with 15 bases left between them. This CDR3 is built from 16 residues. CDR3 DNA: TGTGCCAGCAGCTTAAAAGACACTCAACCAAACACTGAAGCTTTCTTT. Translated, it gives CASSLKDTQPNTEAFF.

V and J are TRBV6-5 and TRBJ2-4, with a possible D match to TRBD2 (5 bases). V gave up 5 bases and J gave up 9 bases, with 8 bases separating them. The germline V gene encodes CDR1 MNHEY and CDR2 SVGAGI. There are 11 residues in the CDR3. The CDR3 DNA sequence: TGTGCCAGCAGTAATCGGGGCATTCAGTACTTC. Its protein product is CASSNRGIQYF.

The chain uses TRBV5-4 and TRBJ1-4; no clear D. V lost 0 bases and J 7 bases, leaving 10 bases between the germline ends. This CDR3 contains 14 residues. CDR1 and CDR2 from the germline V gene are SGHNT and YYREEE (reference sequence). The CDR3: CASSLVGRGEKLFF. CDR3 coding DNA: TGTGCCAGCAGCTTGGTAGGGAGAGGTGAAAAACTGTTTTTT.

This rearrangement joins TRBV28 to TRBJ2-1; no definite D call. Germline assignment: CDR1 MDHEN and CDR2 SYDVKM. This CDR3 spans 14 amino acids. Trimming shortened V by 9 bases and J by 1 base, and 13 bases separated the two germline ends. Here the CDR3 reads CARGSPLSYNEQFF. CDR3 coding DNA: TGTGCCAGGGGTAGCCCTCTTTCCTACAATGAGCAGTTCTTC.

The CDR3 loop reads CASGRLAGDNEQFF. In DNA form, the CDR3 reads TGTGCCAGCGGTAGACTAGCGGGGGACAATGAGCAGTTCTTC. This chain uses TRBV7-9 with TRBJ2-1, with 12 bases that match TRBD2. Trimming removed 8 bases from V and 5 bases from J; junction bases left unmatched: 4. CDR3 length: 14 amino acids. The germline CDR1 and CDR2 sequences are SEHNR and FQNEAQ (reference sequence).

CDR3 in DNA: TGCGCCAGCAGCCAAGATCCTGAGGCCCCGGCGACCCAGTACTTC. It yields the protein CASSQDPEAPATQYF. The chain employs TRBV4-1 and TRBJ2-5; D is uncertain. V lost 0 bases and J 7 bases, leaving 15 bases between the germline ends. Germline loops: CDR1 MGHRA, CDR2 YSYEKL. The CDR3 extends over 15 amino acids.

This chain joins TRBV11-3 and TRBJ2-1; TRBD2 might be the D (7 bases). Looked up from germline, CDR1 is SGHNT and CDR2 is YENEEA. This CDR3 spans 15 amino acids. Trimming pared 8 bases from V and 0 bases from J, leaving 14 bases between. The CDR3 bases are TGTGCCAGCGGAAGGGGGGGCCTCTCCTACAATGAGCAGTTCTTC. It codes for CASGRGGLSYNEQFF.

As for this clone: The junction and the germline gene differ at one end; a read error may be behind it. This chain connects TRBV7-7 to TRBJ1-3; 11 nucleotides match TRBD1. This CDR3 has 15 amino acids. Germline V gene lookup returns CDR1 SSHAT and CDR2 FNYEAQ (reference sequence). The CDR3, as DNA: TGTGCTAGCAGCTTGGACAGGGGGCCTGGAAACACCATATATTTT. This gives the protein CASSLDRGPGNTIYF.

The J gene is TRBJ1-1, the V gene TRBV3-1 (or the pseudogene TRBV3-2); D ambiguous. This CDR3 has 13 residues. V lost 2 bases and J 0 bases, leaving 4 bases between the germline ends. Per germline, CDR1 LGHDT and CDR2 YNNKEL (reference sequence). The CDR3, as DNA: TGTGCCAGCAGCCAACAGATGAACACTGAAGCTTTCTTT. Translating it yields CASSQQMNTEAFF.

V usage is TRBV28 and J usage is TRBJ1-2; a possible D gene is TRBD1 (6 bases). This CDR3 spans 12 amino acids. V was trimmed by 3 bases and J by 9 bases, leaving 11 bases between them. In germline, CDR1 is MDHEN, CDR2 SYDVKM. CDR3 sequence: CASSFLTGSYTF. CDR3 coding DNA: TGTGCCAGCAGTTTCCTGACAGGTAGCTACACCTTC.

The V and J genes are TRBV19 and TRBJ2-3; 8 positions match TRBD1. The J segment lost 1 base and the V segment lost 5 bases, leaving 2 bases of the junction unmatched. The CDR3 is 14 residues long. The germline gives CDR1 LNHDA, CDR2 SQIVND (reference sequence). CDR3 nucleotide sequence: TGTGCCAGTAGTCCGGGACAGGGCACAGATACGCAGTATTTT. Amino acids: CASSPGQGTDTQYF. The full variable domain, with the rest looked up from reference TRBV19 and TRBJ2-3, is DGGITQSPKYLFRKEGQNVTLSCEQNLNHDAMYWYRQDPGQGLRLIYYSQIVNDFQKGDIAEGYSVSREKKESFPLTVTSAQKNPTAFYLCASSPGQGTDTQYFGPGTRLTVL.

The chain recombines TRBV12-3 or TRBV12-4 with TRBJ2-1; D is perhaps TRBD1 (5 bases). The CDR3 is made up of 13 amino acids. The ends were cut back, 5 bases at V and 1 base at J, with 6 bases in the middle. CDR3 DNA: TGTGCCAGCAGTGGGGCATCCTACAATGAGCAGTTCTTC. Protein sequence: CASSGASYNEQFF.

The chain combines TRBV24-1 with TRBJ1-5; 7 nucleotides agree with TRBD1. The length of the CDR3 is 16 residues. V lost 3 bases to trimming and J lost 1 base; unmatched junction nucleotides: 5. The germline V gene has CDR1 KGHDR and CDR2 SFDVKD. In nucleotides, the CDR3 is TGTGCCACCAGTGATGCGACAGGGCTGAGCAATCAGCCCCAGCATTTT. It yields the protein CATSDATGLSNQPQHF.

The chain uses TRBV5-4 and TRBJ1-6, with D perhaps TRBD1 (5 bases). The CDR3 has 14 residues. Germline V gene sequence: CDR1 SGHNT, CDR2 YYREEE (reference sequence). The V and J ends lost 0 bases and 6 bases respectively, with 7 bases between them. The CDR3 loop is CASSLAGGNSPLHF. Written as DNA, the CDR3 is TGTGCCAGCAGCTTGGCGGGGGGTAATTCACCCCTCCACTTT. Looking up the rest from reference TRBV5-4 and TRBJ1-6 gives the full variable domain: ETGVTQSPTHLIKTRGQQVTLRCSSQSGHNTVSWYQQALGQGPQFIFQYYREEENGRGNFPPRFSGLQFPNYSSELNVNALELDDSALYLCASSLAGGNSPLHFGNGTRLTVT.